The 3 T cell receptor beta chains given below trace back to one sample, sequenced in a study of blood T cell repertoires in COVID-19. Assay: immunoSEQ multiplex PCR; the TCRdb copy retains only in-frame clones and omits some. The repertoire has about 190,000 clones, roughly 91% of them found once; the top ten carry roughly 4.7%. Sequencing was done on a sample of peripheral blood. These TCRs come from a human donor in a cohort sampled during active COVID-19.

The rearrangement joins TRBV4-3 to TRBJ1-4; 10 bases match TRBD1. The CDR3 consists of 17 residues. Germline V gives CDR1 LGHNA, CDR2 YSLEER. With 3 bases clipped from V and 0 bases from J, the junction kept 4 bases outside the gene matches. CDR3 protein: CASSQTGTGATNEKLFF. CDR3 sequence (DNA): TGCGCCAGCAGCCAGACCGGGACAGGGGCAACTAATGAAAAACTGTTTTTT.

Ten or more counts support this clone. V usage is TRBV15 and J usage is TRBJ2-1, with D tentatively TRBD1 (7 bases). The V end was cut by 5 bases, the J end by 6 bases, with 20 bases between. Germline V CDR1 and CDR2: LNHNV, YYDKDF (reference sequence). The CDR3 runs to 16 residues. The CDR3, as DNA: TGTGCCACCAGCGGGTCGACAGGGAGGTCCCCCAATGAGCAGTTCTTC. It encodes CATSGSTGRSPNEQFF.

This chain links TRBV6-6 with TRBJ2-7; weak D call: TRBD2 (6 bases). Trimming took 5 bases from V and 6 from J, leaving 14 bases between them. Germline V gene sequence: CDR1 MNHNY, CDR2 SVGAGI (reference sequence). This CDR3 region has 13 residues. The CDR3 DNA reads as TGTGCCAGCAGTGACCCTGGCGGGGTCGAGCAGTACTTC. Amino acids: CASSDPGGVEQYF.